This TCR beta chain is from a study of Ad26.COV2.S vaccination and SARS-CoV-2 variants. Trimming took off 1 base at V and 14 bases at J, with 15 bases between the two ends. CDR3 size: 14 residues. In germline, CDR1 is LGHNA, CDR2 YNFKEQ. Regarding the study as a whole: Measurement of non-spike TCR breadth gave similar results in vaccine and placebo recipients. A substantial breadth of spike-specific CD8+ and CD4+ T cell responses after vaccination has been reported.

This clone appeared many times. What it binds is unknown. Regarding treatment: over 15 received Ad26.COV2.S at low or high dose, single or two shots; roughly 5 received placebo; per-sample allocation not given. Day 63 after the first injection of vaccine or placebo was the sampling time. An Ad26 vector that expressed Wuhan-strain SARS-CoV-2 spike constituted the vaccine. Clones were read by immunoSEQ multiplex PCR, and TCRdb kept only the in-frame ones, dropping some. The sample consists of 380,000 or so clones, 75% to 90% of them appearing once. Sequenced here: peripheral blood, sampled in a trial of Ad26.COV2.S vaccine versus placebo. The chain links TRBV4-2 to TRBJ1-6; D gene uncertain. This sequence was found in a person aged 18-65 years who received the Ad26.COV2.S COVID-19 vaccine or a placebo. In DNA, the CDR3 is TGTGCCAGCAGCCAAGGGCTTGGTGATAGCACCCTCCACTTT. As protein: CASSQGLGDSTLHF.